This T cell receptor beta chain derives from a study of blood T cell repertoires in COVID-19. Participant-reported clinical history was the basis for cohort assignment. Exposed participants came across a COVID-19 case within 2 weeks before study entry. Only one count was recorded for this clone. This table comes from immunoSEQ multiplex PCR, and its TCRdb copy is limited to in-frame clones, with some not included. Among 250,000 to 350,000 clones listed, around 92% were seen once. Germline V gene data show CDR1 as SGHRS and CDR2 as YFSETQ. The CDR3 loop spans 14 amino acids. V gave up 0 bases and J gave up 7 bases, with 10 bases separating them.

This sequence joins TRBV5-1 and TRBJ1-4; perhaps TRBD1 as D (5 bases). Specimen: PBMCs or T cells enriched from blood (not recorded which). This receptor was identified in a woman aged 45-59 years who had been exposed to COVID-19. CDR3 DNA: TGCGCCAGCAGCTTGGGGGGCTCGCCTGAAAAACTGTTTTTT. This codes for CASSLGGSPEKLFF.